Ten or more counts support the clone carrying this T cell receptor (beta chain). Its antigen is unidentified. The CDR3 is made up of 14 amino acids. Trimming took off 7 bases at V and 3 bases at J, with 15 bases between the two ends. This sample was included in a study of tumor-infiltrating lymphocytes in primary liver carcinoma. Study-wide points: Whereas tumor region pairs overlapped more, tumor-adjacent and tumor-blood pairs overlapped less. Just around 7-24% of top clones spanned all five tumor regions. Compared with blood, tumor repertoires held significantly more in their top 250 clones.

cDNA specific to TCR beta was made from around 470 ng of total RNA, with a constant-region primer employed for priming. TCR beta libraries came from three nested multiplex PCR rounds using slightly modified ARM-PCR. The first two PCR rounds, roughly 10 cycles each, used TRBV1-TRBV30 forward primers and a C-beta reverse primer. TCRdb processed the multiplex PCR reads anew with MiXCR; each CDR3 protein has one entry. The sample holds around 19,000 distinct CDR3 sequences, 79% seen once. RNA and DNA were co-extracted from 20-30 mg of unsorted bulk tissue. Every tumor sample analyzed contained over 75% viable tumor cells.

The receptor's source is a woman in her 30s with primary liver carcinoma and hepatitis B virus infection. What was sequenced was liver tumor tissue from sampling region 4. This sample's subset: tumor region T4, right-lateral pole. V gene TRBV12-3 or TRBV12-4 combines with J gene TRBJ2-5; possibly TRBD2 for D (6 bases). CDR3 region: CASTYPGSEETQYF. The CDR3, as DNA: TGTGCCAGCACCTACCCCGGGAGCGAAGAGACCCAGTACTTC.